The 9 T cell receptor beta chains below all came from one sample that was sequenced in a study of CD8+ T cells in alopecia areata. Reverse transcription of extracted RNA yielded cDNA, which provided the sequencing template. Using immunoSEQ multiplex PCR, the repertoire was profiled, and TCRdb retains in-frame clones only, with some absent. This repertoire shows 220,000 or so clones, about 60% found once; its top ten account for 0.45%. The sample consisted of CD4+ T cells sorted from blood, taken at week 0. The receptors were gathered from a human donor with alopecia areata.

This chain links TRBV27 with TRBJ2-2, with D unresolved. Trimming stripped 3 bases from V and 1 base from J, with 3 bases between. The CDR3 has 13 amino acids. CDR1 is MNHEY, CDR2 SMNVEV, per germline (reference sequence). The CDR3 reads CASSFRNTGELFF. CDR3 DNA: TGTGCCAGCAGTTTTCGGAACACCGGGGAGCTGTTTTTT.

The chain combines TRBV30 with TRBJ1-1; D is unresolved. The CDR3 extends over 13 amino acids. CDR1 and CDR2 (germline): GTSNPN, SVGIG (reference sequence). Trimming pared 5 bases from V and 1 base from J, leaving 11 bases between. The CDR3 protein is CAWEVQWNTEAFF. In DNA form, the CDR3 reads TGTGCCTGGGAGGTTCAATGGAACACTGAAGCTTTCTTT.

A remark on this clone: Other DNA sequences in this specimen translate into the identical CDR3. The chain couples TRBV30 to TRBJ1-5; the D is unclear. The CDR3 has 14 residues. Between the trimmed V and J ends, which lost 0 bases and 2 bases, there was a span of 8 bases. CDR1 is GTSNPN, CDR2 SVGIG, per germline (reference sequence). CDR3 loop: CAWSVGWGNQPQHF. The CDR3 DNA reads TGTGCCTGGAGTGTAGGATGGGGCAATCAGCCCCAGCATTTT.

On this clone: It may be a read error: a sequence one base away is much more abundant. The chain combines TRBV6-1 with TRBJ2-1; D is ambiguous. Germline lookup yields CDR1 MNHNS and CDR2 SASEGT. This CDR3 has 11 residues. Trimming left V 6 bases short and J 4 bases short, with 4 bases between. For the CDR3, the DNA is TGTGCCAGCAGGGGATACAATGAGCAGTTCTTC. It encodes CASRGYNEQFF.

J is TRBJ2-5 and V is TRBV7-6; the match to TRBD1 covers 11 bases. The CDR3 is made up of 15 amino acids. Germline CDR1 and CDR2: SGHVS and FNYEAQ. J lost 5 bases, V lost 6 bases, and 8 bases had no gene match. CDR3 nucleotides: TGTGCCAGCAGGCAGAGGACAGGGGGCCTGGAGACCCAGTACTTC. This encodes CASRQRTGGLETQYF. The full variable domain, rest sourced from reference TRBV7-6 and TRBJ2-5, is GAGVSQSPRYKVTKRGQDVALRCDPISGHVSLYWYRQALGQGPEFLTYFNYEAQQDKSGLPNDRFSAERPEGSISTLTIQRTEQRDSAMYRCASRQRTGGLETQYFGPGTRLLVL.

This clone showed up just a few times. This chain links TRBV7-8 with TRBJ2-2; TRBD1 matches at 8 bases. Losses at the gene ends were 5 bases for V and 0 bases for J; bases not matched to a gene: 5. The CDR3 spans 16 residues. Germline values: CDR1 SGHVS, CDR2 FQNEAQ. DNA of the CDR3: TGTGCCAGCAGCGCCTTGACAGGGGCGAACACCGGGGAGCTGTTTTTT. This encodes CASSALTGANTGELFF.

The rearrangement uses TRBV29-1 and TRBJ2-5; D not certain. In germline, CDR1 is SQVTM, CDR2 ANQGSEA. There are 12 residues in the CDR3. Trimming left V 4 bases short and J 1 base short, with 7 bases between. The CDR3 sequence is CSVGQAQETQYF. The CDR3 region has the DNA TGCAGCGTTGGTCAAGCCCAAGAGACCCAGTACTTC.

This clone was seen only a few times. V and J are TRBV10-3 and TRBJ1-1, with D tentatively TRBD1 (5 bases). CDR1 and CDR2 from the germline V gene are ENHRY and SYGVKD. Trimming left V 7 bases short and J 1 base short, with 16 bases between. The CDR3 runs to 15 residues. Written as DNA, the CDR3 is TGTGCCATCAAGGGGTCGGCCCTAGAGAACACTGAAGCTTTCTTT. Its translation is CAIKGSALENTEAFF.

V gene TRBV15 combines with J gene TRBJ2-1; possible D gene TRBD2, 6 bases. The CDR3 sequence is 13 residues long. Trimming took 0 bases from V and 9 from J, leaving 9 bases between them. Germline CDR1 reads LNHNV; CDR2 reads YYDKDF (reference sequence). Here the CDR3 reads CATSRDLGGEQFF. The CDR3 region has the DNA TGTGCCACCAGCAGAGATCTGGGGGGTGAGCAGTTCTTC. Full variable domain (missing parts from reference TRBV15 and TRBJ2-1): DAMVIQNPRYQVTQFGKPVTLSCSQTLNHNVMYWYQQKSSQAPKLLFHYYDKDFNNEADTPDNFQSRRPNTSFCFLDIRSPGLGDTAMYLCATSRDLGGEQFFGPGTRLTVL.